The 5 T cell receptor beta chains below come from one sample, sequenced in a study of cytotoxic CD8 clonotypes in ibrutinib-treated CLL. This table comes from immunoSEQ multiplex PCR, and its TCRdb copy is limited to in-frame clones, with some not included. The sample records tens of thousands of clones, around 84% being singletons. Here the sequenced sample was PBMCs, taken before ibrutinib treatment. The receptor source for this set is a human donor with chronic lymphocytic leukemia.

In nucleotides, the CDR3 is TGCGCCAGCAGGGGGACAGGAGATACGCAGTATTTT. This translates into CASRGTGDTQYF. This chain links TRBV5-1 with TRBJ2-3; 8 positions agree with TRBD1. Germline V lookup: CDR1 SGHRS, CDR2 YFSETQ. The CDR3 length is 12 residues. Unmatched junction bases numbered 1, after V lost 5 bases and J lost 5 bases.

This clone was observed a single time. The gene calls are TRBV27 and TRBJ2-5; 11 nucleotides line up with TRBD2. From germline, CDR1 is MNHEY and CDR2 SMNVEV (reference sequence). The CDR3 is made up of 15 amino acids. The V gene end was trimmed by 4 bases and the J gene end by 4 bases; junction bases not matched to a gene: 5. This CDR3 reads CASSYPGLAGETQYF. The CDR3 DNA follows: TGTGCCAGCAGTTACCCCGGACTAGCGGGAGAGACCCAGTACTTC.

The rearrangement uses TRBV7-2 and TRBJ1-3; no clear D gene. Germline loops: CDR1 SGHTA, CDR2 FQGNSA. The CDR3 totals 14 residues. Trimming took 5 bases from V and 8 from J, leaving 16 bases between them. The DNA of the CDR3 is TGTGCCAGCAGCCCCGCGGGAGGGAGGGACACCATATATTTT. Residues: CASSPAGGRDTIYF.

J is TRBJ2-5 and V is TRBV9; TRBD2 matches 10 bases. V lost 3 bases to trimming and J lost 4 bases; unmatched junction nucleotides: 3. The length of the CDR3 is 14 residues. Germline V lookup: CDR1 SGDLS, CDR2 YYNGEE. Here the CDR3 DNA reads TGTGCCAGCAGCGGCCGACTAGCGGGAGAGACCCAGTACTTC. Translating it yields CASSGRLAGETQYF.

The genes are TRBV28 and TRBJ1-1; a weak D match, TRBD1 (5 bases). Trimming took off 6 bases at V and 11 bases at J, with 19 bases between the two ends. The germline CDR1 and CDR2 sequences are MDHEN and SYDVKM. This CDR3 comprises 13 residues. The CDR3 spells CASRATGTGRAFF. CDR3 in DNA: TGTGCCAGCAGGGCCACCGGGACCGGTAGGGCTTTCTTT.